What follows are 7 T cell receptor beta chains derived from one specimen sequenced in a study of vaccination and CD4 T cells after COVID-19. Treatment meaning: 10-day PBMC culture with coronavirus spike peptide pools or control peptides (ViraFEST assay). Their target antigens are unknown. An Oncomine TCR Beta short-read assay was used to sequence the DNA from cultured CD4+ T cells. Each CDR3 protein gets one entry after TCRdb re-called the PCR reads with MiXCR. Of more than 10,000 distinct CDR3 sequences detected, approximately 20% appear once; the ten largest clones hold more than 9%. The sequences come from CD4+ T cells from blood, cultured in vitro, collected after SARS-CoV-2 vaccination. These receptors originate from a human donor who had recovered from COVID-19.

The V gene is TRBV9, the J gene TRBJ2-7; 11 bases map to TRBD2. V shed 4 bases and J 4 bases; nucleotides not matched to a gene: 7. Per the germline V gene, CDR1 is SGDLS and CDR2 is YYNGEE. This CDR3 is built from 15 residues. The DNA for the CDR3 is TGTGCCAGCAGCTTGGGACTAGCGGAAAATTACGAGCAGTACTTC. Its translation is CASSLGLAENYEQYF.

CDR3 coding DNA: TGCAGCGCCTCAACAGTTAACACTGAAGCTTTCTTT. It translates to CSASTVNTEAFF. This chain links TRBV29-1 with TRBJ1-1; unclear D gene. The CDR3 length is 12 residues. Trimming stripped 7 bases from V and 2 bases from J, with 11 bases between. Germline loops: CDR1 SQVTM, CDR2 ANQGSEA.

The V gene is TRBV5-4, the J gene TRBJ2-7, with D tentatively TRBD2 (5 bases). The V and J ends lost 0 bases and 0 bases respectively, with 16 bases between them. Germline V gives CDR1 SGHNT, CDR2 YYREEE (reference sequence). The CDR3 covers 17 residues. The CDR3 is CASSLAGSRESSYEQYF. The CDR3 bases are TGTGCCAGCAGCTTGGCCGGCAGTCGGGAAAGCTCCTACGAGCAGTACTTC.

This chain links TRBV12-3 or TRBV12-4 with TRBJ1-5; tentative D call: TRBD1 (5 bases). The CDR3 runs to 20 residues. Trimming removed 3 bases from V and 3 bases from J, with 27 bases in between. CDR3 sequence (DNA): TGTGCCAGCAGTTTGATGGGGTGGTCCGTTAGACAGACAACCAATCAGCCCCAGCATTTT. Translated, it gives CASSLMGWSVRQTTNQPQHF.

This clonotype has more than one count but fewer than ten. The V gene is TRBV6-2 or TRBV6-3, the J gene TRBJ1-2; 9 bases line up with TRBD1. J lost 6 bases, V lost 2 bases, and 4 bases had no gene match. The CDR3 runs to 14 residues. CDR1 is MNHEY and CDR2 is SVGEGT in the germline V gene. The CDR3 DNA is TGTGCCAGCAGTTACCTCGACAGGGGGAATGGCTACACCTTC. This encodes CASSYLDRGNGYTF.

The rearrangement joins TRBV10-2 to TRBJ1-2, with TRBD1 identical over 8 bases. V shed 10 bases and J 0 bases; nucleotides not matched to a gene: 10. The CDR3 has 15 amino acids. Per the germline V gene, CDR1 is WSHSY and CDR2 is SAAADI. The DNA for the CDR3 is TGCGCCACTTCGTTACAGGGGGTCACTAACTATGGCTACACCTTC. Its protein product is CATSLQGVTNYGYTF.

This clonotype was recorded a few times. The chain joins TRBV28 to TRBJ1-2; no reliable D call. The CDR3 runs to 11 residues. Trimming removed 6 bases at V and 8 bases at J, with 10 bases between. Per germline, CDR1 MDHEN and CDR2 SYDVKM. This CDR3 reads CASSRVWGYTF. As DNA, the CDR3 is TGTGCCAGCAGCCGGGTCTGGGGCTACACCTTC.